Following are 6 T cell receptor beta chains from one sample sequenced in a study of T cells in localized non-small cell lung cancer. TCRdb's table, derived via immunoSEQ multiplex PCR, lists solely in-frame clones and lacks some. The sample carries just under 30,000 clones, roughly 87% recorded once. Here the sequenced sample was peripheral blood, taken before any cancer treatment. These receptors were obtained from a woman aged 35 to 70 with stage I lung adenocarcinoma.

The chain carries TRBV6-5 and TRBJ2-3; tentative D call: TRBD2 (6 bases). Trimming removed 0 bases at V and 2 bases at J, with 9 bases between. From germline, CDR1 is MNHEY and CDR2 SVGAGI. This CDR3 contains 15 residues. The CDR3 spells CASSYSAGNTDTQYF. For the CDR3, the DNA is TGTGCCAGCAGTTACTCGGCGGGGAACACAGATACGCAGTATTTT.

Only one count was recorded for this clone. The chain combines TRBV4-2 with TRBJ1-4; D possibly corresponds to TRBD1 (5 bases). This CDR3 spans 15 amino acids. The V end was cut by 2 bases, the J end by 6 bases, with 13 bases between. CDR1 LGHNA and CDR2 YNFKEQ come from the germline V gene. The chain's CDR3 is CASSQYQGRDEKLFF. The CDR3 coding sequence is TGTGCCAGCAGCCAATATCAGGGTAGGGATGAAAAACTGTTTTTT.

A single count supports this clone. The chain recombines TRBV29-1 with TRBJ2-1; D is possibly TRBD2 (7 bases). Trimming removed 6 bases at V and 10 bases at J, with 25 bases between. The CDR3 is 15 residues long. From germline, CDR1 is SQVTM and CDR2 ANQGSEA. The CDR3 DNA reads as TGCAGCGTGGCAGGGGCCCAGCGGGATCGCGGGGAGCAGTTCTTC. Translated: CSVAGAQRDRGEQFF.

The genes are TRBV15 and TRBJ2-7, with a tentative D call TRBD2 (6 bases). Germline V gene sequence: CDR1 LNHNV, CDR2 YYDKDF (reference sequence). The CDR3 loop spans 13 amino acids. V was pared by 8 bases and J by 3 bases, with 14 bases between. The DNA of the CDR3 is TGTGCCACCCAAGGTCCTAGCGACTACGAGCAGTACTTC. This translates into CATQGPSDYEQYF.

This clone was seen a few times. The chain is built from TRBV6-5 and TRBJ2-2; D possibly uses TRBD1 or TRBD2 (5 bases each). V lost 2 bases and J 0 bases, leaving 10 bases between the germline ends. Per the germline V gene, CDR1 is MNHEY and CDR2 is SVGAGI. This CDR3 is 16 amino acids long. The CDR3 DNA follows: TGTGCCAGCAGTTACGGGACCGTCGCGAACACCGGGGAGCTGTTTTTT. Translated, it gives CASSYGTVANTGELFF.

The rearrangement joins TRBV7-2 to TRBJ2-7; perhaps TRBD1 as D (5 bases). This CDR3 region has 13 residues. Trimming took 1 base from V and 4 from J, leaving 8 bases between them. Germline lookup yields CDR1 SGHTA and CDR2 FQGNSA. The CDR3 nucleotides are TGTGCCAGCAGCTTAGGACAGTTTTACGAGCAGTACTTC. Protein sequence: CASSLGQFYEQYF.